A selection of T cell receptor beta chains follows, all from one sample in a study of shared T cell receptors in the human thymus. The assay was immunoSEQ multiplex PCR, and TCRdb's table has in-frame clones only and misses some. The sample consists of roughly 700,000 clones, roughly 90% of them appearing once. These same records also appear under a second study, on human thymus T cells.

The sequenced material came from thymocytes. The receptor source for this set is a boy in the first two years of life with a congenital heart defect. CDR3s include the opening cysteine and the closing phenylalanine or tryptophan. A D gene is named only where the DNA matches it firmly. Rows give clone size only sometimes, using once, few, many, or a class for an expanded clone.

TRBD2 . TRBJ2-5 TRBV5-1 TGCGCCAGCAGCCCTCCCCCGGGACTAGCGGGAGGCAACTTTAGTTGGACCCAGTACTTC CASSPPPGLAGGNFSWTQYF
TRBD2 . TRBJ2-3 TRBV11-3 TGTGCCAGCAGCACCCTAGCGGGAGGGACAGATACGCAGTATTTT CASSTLAGGTDTQYF
TRBD2 . TRBJ2-3 TRBV6-6 TGTGCCAGCAGTTGGACTAGCGGGAGGAGGGCAGATACGCAGTATTTT CASSWTSGRRADTQYF
. . TRBJ1-2 TRBV28 TGTGCCAGCAGTTTCTGGGGGCGGAGTGGCTACACCTTC CASSFWGRSGYTF
. . TRBJ1-5 TRBV7-6 TGTGCCAGCAGACCACCCCGGGGGGTATGGAGCAATCAGCCCCAGCATTTT CASRPPRGVWSNQPQHF
TRBD1 few TRBJ2-1 TRBV9 TGTGCCAGCAGCACCCGGGACAGGGGGCGGAATGAGCAGTTCTTC CASSTRDRGRNEQFF
TRBD2 . TRBJ2-3 TRBV28 TGTGCCAGCAGTCAAGGACTAGCGGGACCCACAGATACGCAGTATTTT CASSQGLAGPTDTQYF
. . TRBJ2-5 TRBV14 TGTGCCAGCAGCCAAACCACCAAGGGGTTGGGCCTTAAGGAGACCCAGTACTTC CASSQTTKGLGLKETQYF
TRBD2 once TRBJ2-1 TRBV29-1 TGCAGCGTTGAAGAGGCGACTAGCGGCTACAATGAGCAGTTCTTC CSVEEATSGYNEQFF
. few TRBJ2-7 TRBV7-6 TGTGCCAGCAGCTTAAACAGCTACGAGCAGTACTTC CASSLNSYEQYF
. . TRBJ2-1 TRBV21-1 TGTGCCAGCAGCAGCAGCGCCCTAGCGGGAGTAAGTAATGAGCAGTTCTTC CASSSSALAGVSNEQFF
TRBD1 . TRBJ2-7 TRBV6-6 TGTGCCAGCAGCCGCCTGGGACAGGGGTACTACGAGCAGTACTTC CASSRLGQGYYEQYF
. . TRBJ1-1 TRBV15 TGTGCCACCAGCAGAGGGGCGAACACTGAAGCTTTCTTT CATSRGANTEAFF
TRBD1 . TRBJ1-5 TRBV19 TGTGCCAGTAGTTCCCCCGGGACAGAGAATCAGCCCCAGCATTTT CASSSPGTENQPQHF
. . TRBJ2-3 TRBV28 TGTGCCAGCAGTTCCGCGGCGGGCCCCTCAGATACGCAGTATTTT CASSSAAGPSDTQYF
TRBD2 . TRBJ2-3 TRBV11-2 TGTGCCAGCAGCTTCCTTCGGCTAGCGGAGAGCACAGATACGCAGTATTTT CASSFLRLAESTDTQYF
. . TRBJ2-7 TRBV7-2 TGTGCCAGCAGCTTGGGCGGGACGGCCCCCTACGAGCAGTACTTC CASSLGGTAPYEQYF
. . TRBJ2-4 TRBV7-2 TGTGCCAGCAGCTTAGCCAAGGCGGCAGAAATCGGAGCCAAAAACATTCAGTACTTC CASSLAKAAEIGAKNIQYF
TRBD1 . TRBJ2-5 TRBV5-1 TGCGCCAGCAGCGATCGTTCCGGGACAGGGACGGAGACCCAGTACTTC CASSDRSGTGTETQYF
. . TRBJ2-3 TRBV4-1 TGCGCCAGCAGCCAAGATGGCAGGGGCAGGACACACGATACGCAGTATTTT CASSQDGRGRTHDTQYF
. . TRBJ1-1 TRBV5-4 TGTGCCAGCAGCTTGGTTCCAGGGCCAAACATGAACACTGAAGCTTTCTTT CASSLVPGPNMNTEAFF
TRBD1 . TRBJ1-5 TRBV15 TGTGCCACCAGCAGAGAGGTGGGTCGGCAGGGGGCTGGTCAGCCCCAGCATTTT CATSREVGRQGAGQPQHF
. . TRBJ2-3 TRBV6-1 TGTGCCAGCAATTGGGGGCCAGATACGCAGTATTTT CASNWGPDTQYF
. . TRBJ1-3 TRBV5-5 TGTGCCAGCAGCTCTCCAGGGATCTCTGGAAACACCATATATTTT CASSSPGISGNTIYF
TRBD1 few TRBJ1-2 TRBV11-3 TGTGCCAGCAGCTTAGATCACCGACAGGGCTCTAACTATGGCTACACCTTC CASSLDHRQGSNYGYTF
. . TRBJ1-5 TRBV19 TGTGCCAGTGACCTCCGCCTCACGGGTAATCAGCCCCAGCATTTT CASDLRLTGNQPQHF
. once TRBJ2-7 TRBV7-2 TGTGCCAGCAGCTTCCTCGAGCGGAGGCTCGGCTACGAGCAGTACTTC CASSFLERRLGYEQYF
TRBD2 once TRBJ2-7 TRBV5-5 TGTGCCAGCAGCGCTACTAGCGTTTACGAGCAGTACTTC CASSATSVYEQYF
TRBD1 . TRBJ1-2 TRBV29-1 TGCAGCGTTGGGGCAGGGGGCTTGAATGGCTACACCTTC CSVGAGGLNGYTF
TRBD1 . TRBJ2-7 TRBV19 TGTGCCAGTAGTAGGACAGGCCTTCCCTACGAGCAGTGCTTC CASSRTGLPYEQCF
TRBD2 . TRBJ2-1 TRBV14 TGTGCCAGCAGCTTTAGCGGGACCGCTATAGAGGAGCAGTTCTTC CASSFSGTAIEEQFF
TRBD2 . TRBJ2-7 TRBV30 TGTGCCTGGAGTTTGACACGCCCGGCTAGCGGGAGCTCCTACGAGCAGTACTTC CAWSLTRPASGSSYEQYF
TRBD2 . TRBJ2-1 TRBV15 TGTGCCACCAGCGCACGCCCCTCTCGCGGGAGGTACAATGAGCAGTTCTTC CATSARPSRGRYNEQFF
TRBD2 once TRBJ2-5 TRBV7-2 TGTGCCAGCAGCCTGGGGGGGATCCGACAAGAGACCCAGTACTTC CASSLGGIRQETQYF
TRBD1 . TRBJ2-4 TRBV15 TGTGCCACCAGCAGAGCCCTCCCCGACAGGGACCTAGCCAAAAACATTCAATACTTC CATSRALPDRDLAKNIQYF
TRBD1 . TRBJ1-1 TRBV5-1 TGCGCCAGCAGCTTGGGGACAGGGAGAAAAGCTTTCTTT CASSLGTGRKAFF
. once TRBJ2-7 TRBV27 TGTGCCAGCAGTTCCCCCGCAGGAGGTGGGCAGTACTTC CASSSPAGGGQYF
TRBD2 . TRBJ2-7 TRBV7-9 TGTGCCAGCAGCTTAGGAGGGAAGACTAGCGGGAGGGCTTCCTACGAGCAGTACTTC CASSLGGKTSGRASYEQYF
TRBD2 once TRBJ2-1 TRBV5-5 TGTGCCAGCAGCTTGGCCGTCCGGGAGGGATACAATGAGCAGTTCTTC CASSLAVREGYNEQFF